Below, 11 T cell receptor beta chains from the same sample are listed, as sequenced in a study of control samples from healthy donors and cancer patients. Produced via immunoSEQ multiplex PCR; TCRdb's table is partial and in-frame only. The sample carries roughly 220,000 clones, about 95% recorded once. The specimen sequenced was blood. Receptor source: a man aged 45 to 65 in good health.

DNA of the CDR3: TGTGCCAGCTCCCTGTCACTCGGGGGAATCTCCTACGAGCAGTACTTC. Protein sequence: CASSLSLGGISYEQYF. The V gene is TRBV18, the J gene TRBJ2-7; D is perhaps TRBD2 (6 bases). The germline V gene encodes CDR1 KGHSH and CDR2 LQKENI. The CDR3 totals 16 residues. V was trimmed by 6 bases and J by 0 bases, leaving 18 bases between them.

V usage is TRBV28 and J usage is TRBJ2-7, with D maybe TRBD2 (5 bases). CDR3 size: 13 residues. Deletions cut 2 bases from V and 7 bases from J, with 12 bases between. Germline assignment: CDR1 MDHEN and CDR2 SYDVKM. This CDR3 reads CASSLPARGEQYV. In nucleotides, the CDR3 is TGTGCCAGCAGTTTACCCGCGAGAGGGGAGCAGTACGTC.

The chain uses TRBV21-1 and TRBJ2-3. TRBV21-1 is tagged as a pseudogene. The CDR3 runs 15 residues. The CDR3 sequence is CASNRAEHFPDTQYF. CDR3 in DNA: TGTGCCAGCAATCGGGCGGAACATTTCCCAGATACGCAGTATTTT.

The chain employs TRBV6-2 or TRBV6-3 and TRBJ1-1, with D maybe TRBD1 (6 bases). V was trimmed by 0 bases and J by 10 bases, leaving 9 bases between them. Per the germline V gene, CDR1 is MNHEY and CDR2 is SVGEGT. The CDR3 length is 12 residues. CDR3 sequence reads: CASSYSNRAAFF. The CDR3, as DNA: TGTGCCAGCAGTTACTCGAACAGGGCAGCTTTCTTT.

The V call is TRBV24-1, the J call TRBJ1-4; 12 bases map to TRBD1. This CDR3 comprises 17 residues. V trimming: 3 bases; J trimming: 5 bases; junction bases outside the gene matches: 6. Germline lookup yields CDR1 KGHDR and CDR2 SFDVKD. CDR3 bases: TGTGCCACCAGTGATCCCGGGACAGGGGGCTCCAATGAAAAACTGTTTTTT. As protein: CATSDPGTGGSNEKLFF.

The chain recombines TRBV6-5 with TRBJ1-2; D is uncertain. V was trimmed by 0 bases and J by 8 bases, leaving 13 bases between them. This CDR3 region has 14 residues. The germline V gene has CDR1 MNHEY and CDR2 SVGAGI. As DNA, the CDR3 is TGTGCCAGCAGTTACTCGGACTCGCGTGGCGGCTACACCTTC. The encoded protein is CASSYSDSRGGYTF.

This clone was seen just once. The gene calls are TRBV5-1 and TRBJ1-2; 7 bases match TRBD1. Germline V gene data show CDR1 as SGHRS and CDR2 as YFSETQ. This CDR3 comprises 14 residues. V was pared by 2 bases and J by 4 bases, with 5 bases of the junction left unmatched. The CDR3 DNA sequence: TGCGCCAGCAGCTTAGGACAGGCGGCCTATGGCTACACCTTC. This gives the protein CASSLGQAAYGYTF.

The CDR3 spells CASSLGITVPDTGELFF. The CDR3 region has the DNA TGTGCCAGCAGCTTAGGAATTACAGTCCCGGACACCGGGGAGCTGTTTTTT. The chain has TRBV7-2 and TRBJ2-2; D gene ambiguous. This CDR3 contains 17 residues. Germline V CDR1 and CDR2: SGHTA, FQGNSA. The V end was cut by 1 base, the J end by 3 bases, with 15 bases between. Full variable domain (outside the CDR3, taken from reference TRBV7-2 and TRBJ2-2): GAGVSQSPSNKVTEKGKDVELRCDPISGHTALYWYRQSLGQGLEFLIYFQGNSAPDKSGLPSDRFSAERTGGSVSTLTIQRTQQEDSAVYLCASSLGITVPDTGELFFGEGSRLTVL.

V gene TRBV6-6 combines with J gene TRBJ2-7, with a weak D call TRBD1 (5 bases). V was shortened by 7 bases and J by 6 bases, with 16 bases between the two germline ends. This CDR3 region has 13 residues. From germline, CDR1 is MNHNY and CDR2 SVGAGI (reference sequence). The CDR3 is CASTPDSWGEQYF. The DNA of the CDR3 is TGTGCCAGCACCCCCGACAGTTGGGGCGAGCAGTACTTC.

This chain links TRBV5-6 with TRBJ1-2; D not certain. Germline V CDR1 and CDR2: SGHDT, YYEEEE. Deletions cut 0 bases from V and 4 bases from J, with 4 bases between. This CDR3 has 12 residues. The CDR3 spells CASSLESYGYTF. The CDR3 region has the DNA TGTGCCAGCAGCTTGGAAAGCTATGGCTACACCTTC.

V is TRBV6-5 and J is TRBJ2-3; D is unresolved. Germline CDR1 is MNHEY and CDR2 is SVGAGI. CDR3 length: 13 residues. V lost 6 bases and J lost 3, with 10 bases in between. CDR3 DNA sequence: TGTGCCAGCAGCAGCCCAGGAACAGATACGCAGTATTTT. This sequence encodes CASSSPGTDTQYF.